This TCR beta chain stems from a study of T cell repertoires in cytomegalovirus infection. Per the germline V gene, CDR1 is DFQATT and CDR2 is SNEGSKA (reference sequence). V was shortened by 1 base and J by 4 bases, with 17 bases between the two germline ends. The CDR3 consists of 16 residues. In the case of this clonotype: Its antigen is unidentified.

Study-level findings and limits: Cumulative frequency (of public TCR beta family members) identified carriers of CMV plus the relevant HLA. It was HLA-C-restricted CMV-specific TCR beta clonotypes that dominated the response ex vivo.

MiXCR, run by TCRdb on the reads, gives a single entry per CDR3 protein. The data show around 310,000 distinct CDR3 sequences, 15% to 20% seen once. The source of this sequence is a human donor in good health (CMV status not recorded). Some clones in this sample may be carry-over from other donors' samples. Input material: PBMCs. The V call is TRBV20-1, the J call TRBJ1-5; a weak D match, TRBD1 (5 bases). This chain's CDR3 is CSARALRELSNQPQHF. In nucleotides, the CDR3 is TGCAGTGCTAGAGCCCTCAGGGAATTAAGTAATCAGCCCCAGCATTTT.